These 16 T cell receptor beta chains share one sample of origin, sequenced in a study of cytomegalovirus exposure and HLA in healthy donors. PCR involved 60 Vbeta and 13 Jbeta primers. The table came from immunoSEQ multiplex PCR; TCRdb's copy has only in-frame clones and leaves some out. The repertoire holds over 150,000 clones, with about 80% as singletons. Sequenced: PBMCs. The receptor source for this set is a woman aged 45-60 years in good health and CMV-seronegative.

V usage is TRBV2 and J usage is TRBJ2-6; tentatively, D is TRBD2 (5 bases). Trimming removed 9 bases from V and 0 bases from J, with 9 bases in between. Germline V gene data show CDR1 as SNHLY and CDR2 as FYNNEI. CDR3 length: 14 residues. CDR3 in DNA: TGTGCCAGTGGCCGGGACTCTGGGGCCAACGTCCTGACTTTC. Its protein is CASGRDSGANVLTF.

The rearrangement links TRBV6-5 to TRBJ1-3; 7 nucleotides match TRBD1. V dropped 5 bases and J dropped 4; count of bases not matched to a gene: 8. This CDR3 spans 15 amino acids. Germline V gives CDR1 MNHEY, CDR2 SVGAGI. This chain's CDR3 is CASSQGQAGGNTIYF. The CDR3 DNA is TGTGCCAGCAGTCAAGGACAGGCCGGGGGAAACACCATATATTTT.

As concerns this clone: At one end, the junction sequence differs from germline, possibly due to a read error. The rearrangement joins TRBV28 to TRBJ2-7; TRBD2 matches at 9 bases. Germline V gene data show CDR1 as MDHEN and CDR2 as SYDVKM. The CDR3 is 11 residues long. The CDR3: CSAGGHGEQYF. The CDR3 DNA is TGCTCAGCGGGAGGACATGGTGAGCAGTACTTC.

The chain recombines TRBV7-3 with TRBJ2-1, with 9 bases that match TRBD2. With 1 base clipped from V and 2 bases from J, the junction kept 0 bases outside the gene matches. There are 15 residues in the CDR3. The germline gives CDR1 SGHTA, CDR2 FQGTGA. CDR3 sequence (DNA): TGTGCCAGCAGCTTAATAGCGGGAGCCTACAATGAGCAGTTCTTC. Amino acids: CASSLIAGAYNEQFF.

V usage is TRBV9 and J usage is TRBJ2-1, with 10 bases that match TRBD2. Per germline, CDR1 SGDLS and CDR2 YYNGEE. V was pared by 1 base and J by 0 bases, with 7 bases of the junction left unmatched. This CDR3 region has 18 residues. CDR3 region: CASSVLAGALYSYNEQFF. Here the CDR3 DNA reads TGTGCCAGCAGCGTACTAGCGGGAGCGCTATACTCCTACAATGAGCAGTTCTTC.

The chain carries TRBV11-2 and TRBJ2-1; 7 bases line up with TRBD1. The CDR3 is made up of 16 amino acids. The V gene end was trimmed by 1 base and the J gene end by 7 bases; junction bases not matched to a gene: 10. CDR1 is SGHAT and CDR2 is FQNNGV in the germline V gene. The CDR3 DNA reads TGTGCCAGCAGCTTAGCCGTACCAGGGGGTAGGAATGAGCAGTTCTTC. It codes for CASSLAVPGGRNEQFF.

Points on this clone: No conserved phenylalanine or tryptophan ends this CDR3, so it is likely a read error. The limits of the CDR3 on the DNA are not certain, so only TCRdb's listed CDR3 is given. The genes are TRBV28 and TRBJ1-1; the DNA was not compared with TRBD1, the D call given in the table. Germline CDR1 MDHEN, CDR2 SYDVKM. The CDR3 has 12 residues if both end residues are counted. The CDR3 sequence: CASRHPGQGLAV.

In this sample, this clone turned up a few times. This chain joins TRBV5-6 and TRBJ2-6; D ambiguous. The V end lost 0 bases, the J end lost 0 bases, and 4 bases lay between the germline ends. This CDR3 region has 15 residues. Germline lookup yields CDR1 SGHDT and CDR2 YYEEEE. This CDR3 is CASSLGPSGANVLTF. The CDR3 DNA reads as TGTGCCAGCAGCTTGGGGCCCTCTGGGGCCAACGTCCTGACTTTC.

The chain combines TRBV18 with TRBJ1-2; perhaps TRBD1 as D (6 bases). Trimming removed 3 bases from V and 8 bases from J, with 22 bases in between. CDR1 is KGHSH and CDR2 is LQKENI in the germline V gene. The CDR3 contains 16 residues. CDR3: CASSPLATGTPGGYTF. The DNA for the CDR3 is TGTGCCAGCTCACCCCTGGCGACAGGCACGCCGGGCGGCTACACCTTC.

The chain joins TRBV27 to TRBJ1-2; 7 nucleotides line up with TRBD1. Trimming cost V 6 bases and J 8 bases; bases outside gene matches: 12. Per germline, CDR1 MNHEY and CDR2 SMNVEV (reference sequence). The CDR3 loop spans 14 amino acids. The DNA for the CDR3 is TGTGCCAGCAGGTCAATAACAGGGGTTAGGGGCTACACCTTC. Residues: CASRSITGVRGYTF.

There are a few counts of this clone. The chain combines TRBV6-5 with TRBJ1-4, with D possibly TRBD1 on 5 matching bases. Germline loops: CDR1 MNHEY, CDR2 SVGAGI. The CDR3 spans 15 residues. V gave up 1 base and J gave up 2 bases, with 8 bases separating them. The CDR3 loop is CASSYLAGTNEKLFF. The CDR3 nucleotides read TGTGCCAGCAGTTACTTGGCAGGGACTAATGAAAAACTGTTTTTT.

The J gene is TRBJ2-5, the V gene TRBV16; 9 nucleotides line up with TRBD1. This CDR3 region has 15 residues. Trimming cost V 5 bases and J 4 bases; bases outside gene matches: 8. CDR1 and CDR2 (germline): KGHSY, FQNENV. CDR3 nucleotide sequence: TGTGCCAGCAGCTCAATGGCGGACAGGGGAGAGACCCAGTACTTC. This gives the protein CASSSMADRGETQYF.

This rearrangement joins TRBV27 to TRBJ1-6, with TRBD1 matching over 9 bases. The CDR3 runs 15 residues. V shed 7 bases, J shed 12 bases, and the junction held 13 bases outside the gene matches. Per germline, CDR1 MNHEY and CDR2 SMNVEV (reference sequence). For the CDR3, the DNA is TGTGCCAGCACCCTGAGGACAGGGGCAATGGGACCCCTCCACTTT. Encoded protein: CASTLRTGAMGPLHF.

The chain employs TRBV27 and TRBJ2-3; tentative D call: TRBD2 (7 bases). V shed 4 bases and J shed 3 bases, with 14 bases lying between them. This CDR3 is 15 amino acids long. CDR1 is MNHEY, CDR2 SMNVEV, per germline (reference sequence). The CDR3 coding sequence is TGTGCCAGCAGTTGGGCGGGGGCGGAAACAGATACGCAGTATTTT. Translated, it gives CASSWAGAETDTQYF.

This chain connects TRBV7-2 to TRBJ1-1; D is perhaps TRBD1 (6 bases). In germline, CDR1 is SGHTA, CDR2 FQGNSA. The CDR3 is made up of 16 amino acids. V lost 1 base, J lost 4 bases, and 16 bases lay in between. For the CDR3, the DNA is TGTGCCAGCAGCTTAGTGCGTTACCAGGGGCCCACTGAAGCTTTCTTT. It specifies CASSLVRYQGPTEAFF.

The CDR3 reads CASSLGQGYQNEQYF. The DNA for the CDR3 is TGTGCCAGCAGCTTAGGGCAGGGTTATCAGAACGAGCAGTACTTC. This chain links TRBV7-8 with TRBJ2-7; a possible D gene is TRBD1 (5 bases). The CDR3 consists of 15 residues. In germline, CDR1 is SGHVS, CDR2 FQNEAQ. The germline V and J ends were trimmed by 1 base and 5 bases, with 15 bases remaining between them. The full variable domain, completed using reference TRBV7-8 and TRBJ2-7, is GAGVSQSPRYKVAKRGQDVALRCDPISGHVSLFWYQQALGQGPEFLTYFQNEAQLDKSGLPSDRFFAERPEGSVSTLKIQRTQQEDSAVYLCASSLGQGYQNEQYFGPGTRLTVT.